What follows is one T cell receptor beta chain and its context. Antigen unknown. Every subset of CD8+ T cells was sorted in triplicate at roughly 300,000 cells each. Naive cells were sorted as CD45RO-, CCR7+, CD27+ and CD95-. The method, 5' RACE with UMI labels, was used to prepare the TRB cDNA libraries. TCRdb reprocessed the 5' RACE reads and reports one entry per CDR3 protein, with no DNA. The clone table shows 150,000 or so distinct CDR3 sequences, with the ten largest holding about 0.48%. The record originates from a study of CXCR3-negative and CXCR3-positive naive CD8 T cells. Across the study: With about 1.5 +/- 0.3 million reads per library, the TRB reads numbered about 135 million in total. Study observations and caveats: Memory CD8+ T cell repertoires were far less diverse than both naive subsets. TRB CDR3 hydrophobicity was greater in CXCR3-positive naive cells than in CXCR3-negative naive cells.

CDR3 length equals 16 residues. Germline V gene data show CDR1 as LGHDT and CDR2 as YNNKEL (reference sequence). The TCR originated in a human donor in good health. Some clones in this sample may be carry-over from other donors' samples. The J gene is TRBJ1-5, the V gene TRBV3-1; TCRdb lists TRBD1, though no DNA is available to test this call. Sequenced: naive CXCR3+ CD8+ T cells from blood. The subset is: CD45RO-CCR7+CD27+CD95- naive CD8+ T cells expressing CXCR3 (TNR3+). The CDR3 loop reads CPSSHGQGIYNQPQHF.